This T cell receptor beta chain was documented in a study of blood T cell repertoires in COVID-19. CDR1 and CDR2 from the germline V gene are KGHSH and LQKENI. This CDR3 contains 13 residues. V shed 6 bases, J shed 2 bases, and the junction held 3 bases outside the gene matches. Using immunoSEQ multiplex PCR, the repertoire was profiled, and TCRdb retains in-frame clones only, with some absent. The profile covers 300,000 to 400,000 clones, with around 90% appearing a single time and approximately 1.2% taken by the ten largest. The TCR originated in a woman younger than 35 who had recovered from COVID-19. The chain recombines TRBV18 with TRBJ2-7; 8 bases fit TRBD2. Specimen: PBMCs or T cells enriched from blood (not recorded which). The CDR3 region is CASSPGLAYEQYF. CDR3 coding DNA: TGTGCCAGCTCCCCGGGACTAGCCTACGAGCAGTACTTC.